The present T cell receptor beta chain was sequenced within a study of naive and memory T cell subsets. Study outcomes and limitations: Especially in CD8 cells, naive repertoires contained a few larger clonotypes, possibly CD45RA-re-expressing memory cells.

This clonotype has a handful of counts. Its antigen is as yet unknown. The beta constant-region primer was an equimolar mix of two oligonucleotides covering TRBC1 and TRBC2. Four rounds of PCR amplified the ligated cDNA using nested alpha and beta constant-region primers plus SP2. Each CDR3 protein is one row after TCRdb ran MiXCR on the UMI-ligation and nested PCR reads. The sample contains over 110,000 distinct CDR3 sequences, about 20% of which appear only once. The CDR3 is made up of 15 amino acids. Germline CDR1 SGHVS, CDR2 FNYEAQ. Trimming pared 2 bases from V and 4 bases from J, leaving 12 bases between.

The sequence came from a human donor in good health. The chain joins TRBV7-6 to TRBJ2-1, with D possibly TRBD1 on 5 matching bases. Sequenced sample: naive CD8+ T cells from blood. The CDR3 reads CASSLKGADYNEQFF. The CDR3, as DNA: TGTGCCAGCAGCTTAAAAGGGGCAGATTACAATGAGCAGTTCTTC.